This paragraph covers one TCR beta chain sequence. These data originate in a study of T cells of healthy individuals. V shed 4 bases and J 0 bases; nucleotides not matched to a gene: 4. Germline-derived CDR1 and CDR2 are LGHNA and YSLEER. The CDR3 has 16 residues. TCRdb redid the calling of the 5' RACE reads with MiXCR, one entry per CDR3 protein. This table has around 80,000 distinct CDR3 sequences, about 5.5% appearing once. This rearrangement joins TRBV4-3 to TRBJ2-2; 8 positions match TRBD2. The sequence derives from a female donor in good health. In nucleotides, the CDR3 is TGCGCCAGCAGCCGGAATAGCGGGGCGAACACCGGGGAGCTGTTTTTT. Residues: CASSRNSGANTGELFF.